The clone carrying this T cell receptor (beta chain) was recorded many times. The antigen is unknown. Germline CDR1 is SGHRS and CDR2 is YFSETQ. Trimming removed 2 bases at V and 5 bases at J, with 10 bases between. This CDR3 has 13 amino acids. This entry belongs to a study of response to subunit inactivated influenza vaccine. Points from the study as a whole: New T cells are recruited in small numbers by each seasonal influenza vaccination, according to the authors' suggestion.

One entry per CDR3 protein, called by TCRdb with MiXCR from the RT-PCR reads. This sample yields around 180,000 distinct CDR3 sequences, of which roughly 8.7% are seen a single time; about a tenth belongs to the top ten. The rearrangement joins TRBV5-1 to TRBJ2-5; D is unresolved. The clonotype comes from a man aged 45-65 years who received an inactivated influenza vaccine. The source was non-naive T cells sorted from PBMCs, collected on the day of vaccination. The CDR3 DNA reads TGCGCCAGCAGCTTCACAGCACCGGAGACCCAGTACTTC. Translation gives CASSFTAPETQYF.